This TCR beta chain was sequenced during a study of blood T cell repertoires in COVID-19. Study context: Whether acute or convalescent, the COVID-19 samples came from the United States, Italy and Spain.

Germline assignment: CDR1 MDHEN and CDR2 SYDVKM. The CDR3 totals 15 residues. V lost 4 bases, J lost 3 bases, and 8 bases stayed unmatched. The authors' processing: Researchers report that nucleated cell counts were estimated from reference gene primer amplification. Produced via immunoSEQ multiplex PCR; TCRdb's table is partial and in-frame only. The DNA gave D and trimming, while V, J and clone size come from that table. Of roughly 220,000 clones listed, 75% to 90% are singletons. Recruited during active infection, patients (from Seattle) were subsequently followed longitudinally. Sequencing was carried out using peripheral blood. This chain uses TRBV28 with TRBJ2-7, with TRBD1 identical over 8 bases. This clonotype was sampled from a woman older than 75 with COVID-19, enrolled during active disease. Here the CDR3 reads CASSSSGGESYEQYF. CDR3 nucleotide sequence: TGTGCCAGCAGTTCATCAGGGGGCGAGAGCTACGAGCAGTACTTC.